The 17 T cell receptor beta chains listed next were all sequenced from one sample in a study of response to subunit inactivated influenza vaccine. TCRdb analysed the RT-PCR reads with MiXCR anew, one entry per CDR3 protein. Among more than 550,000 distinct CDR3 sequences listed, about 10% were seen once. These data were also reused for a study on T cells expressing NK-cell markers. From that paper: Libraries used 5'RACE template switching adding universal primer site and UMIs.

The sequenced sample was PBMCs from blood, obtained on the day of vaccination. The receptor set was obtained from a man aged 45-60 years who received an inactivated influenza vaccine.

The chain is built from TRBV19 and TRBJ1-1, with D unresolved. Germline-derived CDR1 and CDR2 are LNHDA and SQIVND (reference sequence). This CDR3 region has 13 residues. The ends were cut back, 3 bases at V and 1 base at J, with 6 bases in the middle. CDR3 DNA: TGTGCCAGTAGTATCTTAGAGAACACTGAAGCTTTCTTT. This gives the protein CASSILENTEAFF.

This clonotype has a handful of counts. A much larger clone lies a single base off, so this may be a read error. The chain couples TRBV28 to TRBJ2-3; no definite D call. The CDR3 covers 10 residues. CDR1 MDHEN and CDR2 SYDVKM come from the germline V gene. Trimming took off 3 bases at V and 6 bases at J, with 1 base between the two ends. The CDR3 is CASSFDTQYF. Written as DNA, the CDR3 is TGTGCCAGCAGTTTTGATACGCAGTATTTT.

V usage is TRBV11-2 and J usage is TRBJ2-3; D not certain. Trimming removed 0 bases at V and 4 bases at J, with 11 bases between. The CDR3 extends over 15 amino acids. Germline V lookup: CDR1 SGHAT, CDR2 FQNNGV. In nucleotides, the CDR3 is TGTGCCAGCAGCTTAGACCCTCGTGGGGCAGATACGCAGTATTTT. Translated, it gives CASSLDPRGADTQYF.

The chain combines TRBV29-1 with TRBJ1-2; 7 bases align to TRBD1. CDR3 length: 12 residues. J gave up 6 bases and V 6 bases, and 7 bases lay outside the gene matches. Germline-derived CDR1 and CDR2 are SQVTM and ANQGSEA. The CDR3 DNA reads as TGCAGCGTCCAGACAGGGCTCGATGGCTACACCTTC. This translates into CSVQTGLDGYTF.

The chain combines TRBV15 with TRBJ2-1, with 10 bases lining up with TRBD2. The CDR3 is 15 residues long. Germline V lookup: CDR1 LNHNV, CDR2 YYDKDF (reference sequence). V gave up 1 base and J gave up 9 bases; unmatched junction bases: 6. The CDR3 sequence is CATSRVAAGGVEQFF. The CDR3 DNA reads TGTGCCACCAGCAGAGTGGCAGCGGGGGGGGTTGAGCAGTTCTTC.

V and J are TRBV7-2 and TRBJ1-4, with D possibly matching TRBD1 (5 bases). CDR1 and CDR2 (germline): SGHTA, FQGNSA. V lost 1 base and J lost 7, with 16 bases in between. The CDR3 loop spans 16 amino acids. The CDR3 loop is CASSLVAGRFSEKLFF. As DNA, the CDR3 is TGTGCCAGCAGCTTAGTCGCGGGGCGGTTTTCTGAAAAACTGTTTTTT.

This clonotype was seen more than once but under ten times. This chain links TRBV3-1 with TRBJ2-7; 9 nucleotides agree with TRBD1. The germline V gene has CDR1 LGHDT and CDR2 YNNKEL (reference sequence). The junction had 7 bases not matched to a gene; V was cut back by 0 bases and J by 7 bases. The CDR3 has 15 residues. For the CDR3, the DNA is TGTGCCAGCAGCCAAGATGGGACAGGGTTCCCGGAGCAGTACTTC. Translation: CASSQDGTGFPEQYF.

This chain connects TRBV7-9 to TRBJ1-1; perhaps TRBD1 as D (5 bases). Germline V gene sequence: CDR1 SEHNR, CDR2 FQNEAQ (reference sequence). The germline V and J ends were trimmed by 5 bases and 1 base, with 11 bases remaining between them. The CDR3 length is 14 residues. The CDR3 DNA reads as TGTGCCAGCAGCCCCCGGGGCTCGAACACTGAAGCTTTCTTT. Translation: CASSPRGSNTEAFF.

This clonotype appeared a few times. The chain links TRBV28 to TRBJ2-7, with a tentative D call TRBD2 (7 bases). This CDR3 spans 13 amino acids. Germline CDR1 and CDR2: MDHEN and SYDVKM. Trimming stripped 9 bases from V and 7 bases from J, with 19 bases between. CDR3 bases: TGTGCCAGTACTAGAGTGGGGGGGGCTGAGCAGTACTTC. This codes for CASTRVGGAEQYF.

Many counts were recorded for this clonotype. This CDR3 reads CASSQRNTEAFF. DNA of the CDR3: TGTGCCAGCAGCCAAAGGAACACTGAAGCTTTCTTT. This chain connects TRBV3-1 to TRBJ1-1; no definite D call. Germline-derived CDR1 and CDR2 are LGHDT and YNNKEL (reference sequence). This CDR3 spans 12 amino acids. Trimming removed 2 bases at V and 1 base at J, with 2 bases between.

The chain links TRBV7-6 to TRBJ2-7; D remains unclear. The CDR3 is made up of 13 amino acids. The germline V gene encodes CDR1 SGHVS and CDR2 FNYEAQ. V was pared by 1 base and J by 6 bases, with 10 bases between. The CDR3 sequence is CASSLGYPAEQYF. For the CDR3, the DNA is TGTGCCAGCAGCTTAGGTTACCCTGCCGAGCAGTACTTC.

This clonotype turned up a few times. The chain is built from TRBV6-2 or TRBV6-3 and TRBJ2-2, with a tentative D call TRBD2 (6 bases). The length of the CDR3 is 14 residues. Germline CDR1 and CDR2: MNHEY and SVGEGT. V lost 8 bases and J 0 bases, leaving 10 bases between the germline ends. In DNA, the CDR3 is TGTGCCAGCCAAATAGCGGCGAACACCGGGGAGCTGTTTTTT. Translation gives CASQIAANTGELFF.

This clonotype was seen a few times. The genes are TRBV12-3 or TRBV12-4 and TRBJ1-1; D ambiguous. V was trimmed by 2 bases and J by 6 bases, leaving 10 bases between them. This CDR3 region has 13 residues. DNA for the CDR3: TGTGCCAGCAGTTTAAGACCCCGGGCTGAAGCTTTCTTT. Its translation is CASSLRPRAEAFF.

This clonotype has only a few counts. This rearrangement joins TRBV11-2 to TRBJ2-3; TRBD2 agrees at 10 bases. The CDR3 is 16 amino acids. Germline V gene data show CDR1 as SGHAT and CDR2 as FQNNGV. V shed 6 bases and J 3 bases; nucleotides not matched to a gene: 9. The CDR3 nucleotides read TGTGCCAGCAGGGAACTTCTAGCGGGGGCAACAGATACGCAGTATTTT. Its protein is CASRELLAGATDTQYF.

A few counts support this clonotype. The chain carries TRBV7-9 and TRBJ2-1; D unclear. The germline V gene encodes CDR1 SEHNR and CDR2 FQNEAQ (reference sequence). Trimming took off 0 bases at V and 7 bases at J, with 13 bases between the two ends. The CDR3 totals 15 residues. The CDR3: CASSLAGLVGNEQFF. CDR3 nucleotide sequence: TGTGCCAGCAGCTTAGCGGGATTAGTTGGAAATGAGCAGTTCTTC.

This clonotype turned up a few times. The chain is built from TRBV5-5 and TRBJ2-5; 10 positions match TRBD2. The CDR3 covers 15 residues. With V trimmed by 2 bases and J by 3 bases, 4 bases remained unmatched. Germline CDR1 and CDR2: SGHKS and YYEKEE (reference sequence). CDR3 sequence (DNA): TGTGCCAGCAGCTTAGAACTAGCGGGGAAAGAGACCCAGTACTTC. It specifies CASSLELAGKETQYF.

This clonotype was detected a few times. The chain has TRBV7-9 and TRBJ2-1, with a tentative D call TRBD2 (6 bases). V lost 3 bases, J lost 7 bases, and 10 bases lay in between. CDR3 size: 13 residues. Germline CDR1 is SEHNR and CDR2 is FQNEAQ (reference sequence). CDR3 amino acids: CASSFGSTNEQFF. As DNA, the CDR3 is TGTGCCAGCAGCTTCGGGAGTACTAATGAGCAGTTCTTC.